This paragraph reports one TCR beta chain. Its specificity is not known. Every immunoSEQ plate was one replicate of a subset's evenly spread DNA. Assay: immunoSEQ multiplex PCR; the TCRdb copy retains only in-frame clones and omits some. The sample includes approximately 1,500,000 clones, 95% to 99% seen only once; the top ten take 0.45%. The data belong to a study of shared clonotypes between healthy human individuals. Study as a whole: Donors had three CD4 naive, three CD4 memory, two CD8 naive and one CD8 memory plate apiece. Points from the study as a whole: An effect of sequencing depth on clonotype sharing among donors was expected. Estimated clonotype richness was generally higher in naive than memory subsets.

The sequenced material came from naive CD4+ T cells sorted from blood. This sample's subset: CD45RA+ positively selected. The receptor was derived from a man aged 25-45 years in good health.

CDR3 nucleotides: TGTGCCAGCAGCCCCTTAGGGCAGGGAGGGAATCAGCCCCAGCATTTT. Translating it yields CASSPLGQGGNQPQHF. The rearrangement links TRBV28 to TRBJ1-5, with TRBD1 as a possible D gene (5 bases). This CDR3 has 16 amino acids. Germline CDR1 reads MDHEN; CDR2 reads SYDVKM. Trimming took 6 bases from V and 4 from J, leaving 19 bases between them.